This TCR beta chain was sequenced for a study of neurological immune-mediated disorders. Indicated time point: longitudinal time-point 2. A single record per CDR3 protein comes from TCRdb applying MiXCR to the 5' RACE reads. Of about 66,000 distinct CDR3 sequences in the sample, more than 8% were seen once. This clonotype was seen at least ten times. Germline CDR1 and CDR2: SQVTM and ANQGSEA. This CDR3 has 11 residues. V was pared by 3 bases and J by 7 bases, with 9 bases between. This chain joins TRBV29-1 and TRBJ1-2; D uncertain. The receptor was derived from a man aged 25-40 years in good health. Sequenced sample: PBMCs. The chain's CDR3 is CSVDQGSGYTF. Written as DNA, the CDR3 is TGCAGCGTTGACCAAGGGAGTGGCTACACCTTC.